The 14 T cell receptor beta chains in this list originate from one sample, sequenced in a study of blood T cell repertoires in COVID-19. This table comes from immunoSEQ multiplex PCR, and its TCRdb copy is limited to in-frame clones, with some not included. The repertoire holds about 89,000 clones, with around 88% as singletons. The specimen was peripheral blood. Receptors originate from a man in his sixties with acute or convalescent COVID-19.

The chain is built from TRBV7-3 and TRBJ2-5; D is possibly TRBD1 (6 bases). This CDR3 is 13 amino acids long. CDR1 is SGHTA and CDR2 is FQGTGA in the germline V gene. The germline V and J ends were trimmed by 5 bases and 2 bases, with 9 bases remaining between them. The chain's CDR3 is CASSPGQQETQYF. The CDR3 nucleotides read TGTGCCAGCAGCCCCGGACAGCAAGAGACCCAGTACTTC.

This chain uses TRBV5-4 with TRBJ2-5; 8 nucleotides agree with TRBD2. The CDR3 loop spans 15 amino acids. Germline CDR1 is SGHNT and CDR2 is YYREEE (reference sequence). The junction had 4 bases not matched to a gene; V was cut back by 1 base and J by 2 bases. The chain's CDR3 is CASSLKSSGQETQYF. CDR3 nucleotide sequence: TGTGCCAGCAGCTTGAAGTCTAGCGGGCAAGAGACCCAGTACTTC.

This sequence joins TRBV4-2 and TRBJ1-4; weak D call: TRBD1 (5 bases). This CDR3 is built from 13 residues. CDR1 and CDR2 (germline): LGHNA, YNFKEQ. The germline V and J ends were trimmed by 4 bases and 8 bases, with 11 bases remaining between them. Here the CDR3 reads CASSLRQREKLFF. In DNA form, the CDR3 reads TGTGCCAGCAGCCTCAGACAGAGGGAAAAACTGTTTTTT.

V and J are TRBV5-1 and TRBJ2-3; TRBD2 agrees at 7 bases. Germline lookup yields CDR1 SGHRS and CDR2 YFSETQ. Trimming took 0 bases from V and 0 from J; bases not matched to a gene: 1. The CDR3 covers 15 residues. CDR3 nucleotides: TGCGCCAGCAGCTTGGGGGAGGGAAGCACAGATACGCAGTATTTT. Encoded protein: CASSLGEGSTDTQYF.

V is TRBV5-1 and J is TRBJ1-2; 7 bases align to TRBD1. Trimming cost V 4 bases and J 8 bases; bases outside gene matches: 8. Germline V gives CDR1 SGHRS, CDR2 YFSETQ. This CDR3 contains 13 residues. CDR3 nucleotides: TGCGCCAGCAGCGATGAGGGGGCGAGGGGCTACACCTTC. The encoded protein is CASSDEGARGYTF.

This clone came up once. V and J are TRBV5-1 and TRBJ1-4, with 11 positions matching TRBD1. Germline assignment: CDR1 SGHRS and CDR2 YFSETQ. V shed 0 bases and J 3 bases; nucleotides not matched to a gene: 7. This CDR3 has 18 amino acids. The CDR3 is CASSLGTGGGWSNEKLFF. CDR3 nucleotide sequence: TGCGCCAGCAGCTTGGGGACAGGGGGCGGCTGGTCTAATGAAAAACTGTTTTTT.

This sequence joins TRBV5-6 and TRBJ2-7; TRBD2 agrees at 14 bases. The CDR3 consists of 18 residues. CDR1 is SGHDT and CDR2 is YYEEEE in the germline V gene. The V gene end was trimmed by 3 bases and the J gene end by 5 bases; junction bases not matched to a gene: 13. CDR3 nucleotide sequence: TGTGCCAGCAGCTCCCTAGCGGGACTAGCGGGAGTCGGGAACGAGCAGTACTTC. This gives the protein CASSSLAGLAGVGNEQYF.

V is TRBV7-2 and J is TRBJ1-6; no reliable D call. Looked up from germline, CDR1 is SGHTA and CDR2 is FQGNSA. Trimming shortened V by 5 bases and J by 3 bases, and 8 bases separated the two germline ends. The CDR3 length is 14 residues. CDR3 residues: CASSLQNYNSPLHF. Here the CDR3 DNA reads TGTGCCAGCAGCCTACAGAACTATAATTCACCCCTCCACTTT.

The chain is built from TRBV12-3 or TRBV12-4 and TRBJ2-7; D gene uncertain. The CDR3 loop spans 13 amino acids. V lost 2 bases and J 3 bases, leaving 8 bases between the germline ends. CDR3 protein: CASSLSGGYEQYF. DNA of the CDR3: TGTGCCAGCAGTTTATCGGGTGGCTACGAGCAGTACTTC.

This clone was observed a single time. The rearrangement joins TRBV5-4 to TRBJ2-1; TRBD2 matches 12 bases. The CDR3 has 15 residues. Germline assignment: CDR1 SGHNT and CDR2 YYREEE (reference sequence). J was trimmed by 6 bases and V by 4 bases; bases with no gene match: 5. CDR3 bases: TGTGCCAGCAGCCCCGGGACTAGCGGGTCCAATGAGCAGTTCTTC. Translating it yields CASSPGTSGSNEQFF.

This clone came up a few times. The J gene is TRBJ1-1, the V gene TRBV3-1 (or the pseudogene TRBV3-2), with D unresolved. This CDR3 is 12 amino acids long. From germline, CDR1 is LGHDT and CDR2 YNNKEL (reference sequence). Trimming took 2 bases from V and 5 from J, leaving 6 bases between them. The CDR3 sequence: CASSQLLTEAFF. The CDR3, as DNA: TGTGCCAGCAGCCAACTCTTAACTGAAGCTTTCTTT.

DNA for the CDR3: TGTGCCAGCAGCTTATACGACAGGGATGGCACTGAAGCTTTCTTT. Amino acid sequence: CASSLYDRDGTEAFF. V and J are TRBV5-4 and TRBJ1-1, with 7 positions matching TRBD1. V was pared by 2 bases and J by 4 bases, with 8 bases of the junction left unmatched. CDR1 and CDR2 (germline): SGHNT, YYREEE (reference sequence). The CDR3 sequence is 15 residues long. Looking up the rest from reference TRBV5-4 and TRBJ1-1 gives the full variable domain: ETGVTQSPTHLIKTRGQQVTLRCSSQSGHNTVSWYQQALGQGPQFIFQYYREEENGRGNFPPRFSGLQFPNYSSELNVNALELDDSALYLCASSLYDRDGTEAFFGQGTRLTVV.

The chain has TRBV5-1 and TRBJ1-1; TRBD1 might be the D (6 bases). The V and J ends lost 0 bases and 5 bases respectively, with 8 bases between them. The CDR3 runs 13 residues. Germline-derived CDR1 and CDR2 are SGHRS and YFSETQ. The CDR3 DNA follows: TGCGCCAGCAGCTTGGATAGGGGGACTGAAGCTTTCTTT. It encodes CASSLDRGTEAFF.

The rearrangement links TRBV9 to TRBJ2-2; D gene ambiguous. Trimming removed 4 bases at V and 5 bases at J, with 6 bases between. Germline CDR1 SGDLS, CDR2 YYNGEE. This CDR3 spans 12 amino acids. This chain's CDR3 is CASSFSTGELFF. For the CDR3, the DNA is TGTGCCAGCAGCTTTTCGACCGGGGAGCTGTTTTTT.